This T cell receptor (beta chain) was identified during a study of Ad26.COV2.S vaccination and SARS-CoV-2 variants. About the study: The donor participated in the COV1001 trial, in its Ad26.COV2.S arm. General study findings and limits: Vaccinated individuals (as opposed to placebo recipients) had higher spike-specific TCR breadth.

TCRdb's table, derived via immunoSEQ multiplex PCR, lists solely in-frame clones and lacks some. Of 430,000 or so clones listed, over 75% are singletons. The V gene's germline CDR1 is KGHSH and CDR2 LQKENI. Trimming took off 2 bases at V and 5 bases at J, with 13 bases between the two ends. This CDR3 is 14 amino acids long. Treatment described: about 20 received Ad26.COV2.S at low or high dose, single or two shots; five or six received placebo; per-sample allocation not given. Day 63 after the first vaccine or placebo injection was the time point for sampling. Aged 18-55 years, donor was enrolled in Boston in about 2020. Comments on this clone: Its target is not known.

The TCR comes from a person between 18 and 59 years old who received the Ad26.COV2.S COVID-19 vaccine or a placebo. This specimen was peripheral blood, taken in a trial of Ad26.COV2.S vaccine versus placebo. The chain couples TRBV18 to TRBJ2-7, with no clear D. The CDR3 nucleotides read TGTGCCAGCTCACCAACCCGGACGCGGCACGAGCAGTACTTC. This translates into CASSPTRTRHEQYF.